Listed below are T cell receptor beta chains from one sample, sequenced in a study of human T cells and chemical hapten exposure. TCRdb called the RACE reads again in MiXCR, with one record for every CDR3 protein. The profile shows more than 250,000 distinct CDR3 sequences, around 7% of them singletons. The sequenced sample was whole blood, obtained in connection with sensitization to the hapten diphenylcyclopropenone (DPC). The receptor set was obtained from a young man with alopecia areata. Some clones in this sample may be carry-over from other donors' samples. The CDR3 runs from the conserved cysteine through the conserved F or W. D genes are given only for firm matches. Size is stated for part of the rows, as once, few or many counts, or as a class when the clone is expanded.

abundance: many
v_gene: TRBV12-3/TRBV12-4
d_gene: -
j_gene: TRBJ1-1
CDR3aa: CASSLSRWAEAFF
CDR3nt: TGTGCCAGCAGTTTGAGCAGATGGGCTGAAGCTTTCTTT

abundance: few
v_gene: TRBV29-1
d_gene: -
j_gene: TRBJ1-1
CDR3aa: CSVVAGQMNTEAFF
CDR3nt: TGCAGCGTTGTGGCGGGTCAGATGAACACTGAAGCTTTCTTT

abundance: -
v_gene: TRBV10-3
d_gene: -
j_gene: TRBJ1-5
CDR3aa: CAISEGRQNQPQHF
CDR3nt: TGTGCCATCAGTGAGGGACGTCAAAATCAGCCCCAGCATTTT

abundance: -
v_gene: TRBV25-1
d_gene: -
j_gene: TRBJ2-7
CDR3aa: CASKTDYEQYF
CDR3nt: TGTGCCAGCAAGACAGACTACGAGCAGTACTTC

abundance: many
v_gene: TRBV6-5
d_gene: -
j_gene: TRBJ1-5
CDR3aa: CASSSKYSNQPQHF
CDR3nt: TGTGCCAGCAGTTCAAAATATAGCAATCAGCCCCAGCATTTT

abundance: few
v_gene: TRBV4-3
d_gene: -
j_gene: TRBJ1-1
CDR3aa: CASSHSGRGNTEAFF
CDR3nt: TGCGCCAGCAGCCATTCGGGCAGGGGGAACACTGAAGCTTTCTTT

abundance: -
v_gene: TRBV4-3
d_gene: -
j_gene: TRBJ1-6
CDR3aa: CASSQDSGDYNSPLHF
CDR3nt: TGCGCCAGCAGCCAAGATTCAGGGGACTATAATTCACCCCTCCACTTT

abundance: -
v_gene: TRBV9
d_gene: TRBD2
j_gene: TRBJ2-1
CDR3aa: CASSVETSGRADEQFF
CDR3nt: TGTGCCAGCAGCGTAGAAACTAGCGGGAGGGCCGATGAGCAGTTCTTC

abundance: -
v_gene: TRBV20-1
d_gene: TRBD1
j_gene: TRBJ1-5
CDR3aa: CSARDRDQPQHF
CDR3nt: TGCAGTGCCAGGGACAGGGATCAGCCCCAGCATTTT

abundance: few
v_gene: TRBV11-2
d_gene: -
j_gene: TRBJ1-1
CDR3aa: CASSLSALRDTEAFF
CDR3nt: TGTGCCAGCAGCTTATCCGCCCTGAGGGACACTGAAGCTTTCTTT

abundance: few
v_gene: TRBV11-3
d_gene: TRBD1
j_gene: TRBJ2-1
CDR3aa: CASSLDRDNEQFF
CDR3nt: TGTGCCAGCAGCTTGGACAGGGACAATGAGCAGTTCTTC

abundance: few
v_gene: TRBV14
d_gene: -
j_gene: TRBJ1-6
CDR3aa: CASSQSDPSSYNSPLHF
CDR3nt: TGTGCCAGCAGCCAATCGGACCCTAGCTCCTATAATTCACCCCTCCACTTT

abundance: many
v_gene: TRBV6-2/TRBV6-3
d_gene: -
j_gene: TRBJ1-1
CDR3aa: CASSYGLGAFF
CDR3nt: TGTGCCAGCAGTTATGGGTTAGGCGCTTTCTTT

abundance: few
v_gene: TRBV15
d_gene: TRBD2
j_gene: TRBJ2-3
CDR3aa: CATSRDRTSGDTQYF
CDR3nt: TGTGCCACCAGCAGAGATCGCACTAGCGGGGATACGCAGTATTTT

abundance: many
v_gene: TRBV7-9
d_gene: TRBD1
j_gene: TRBJ2-7
CDR3aa: CASSPAADRENEQYF
CDR3nt: TGTGCCAGCAGTCCGGCCGCGGACAGGGAAAACGAGCAGTACTTC

abundance: -
v_gene: TRBV6-5
d_gene: -
j_gene: TRBJ1-1
CDR3aa: CASSYSRERAFF
CDR3nt: TGTGCCAGCAGTTACTCAAGGGAACGGGCTTTCTTT

abundance: -
v_gene: TRBV18
d_gene: TRBD1
j_gene: TRBJ1-1
CDR3aa: CASSPRDRTGTEYTEAFF
CDR3nt: TGTGCCAGCTCACCACGGGACAGGACAGGGACGGAGTACACTGAAGCTTTCTTT

abundance: few
v_gene: TRBV20-1
d_gene: TRBD1
j_gene: TRBJ1-6
CDR3aa: CSARLAGGVWNSPLHF
CDR3nt: TGCAGTGCTAGACTCGCAGGGGGCGTCTGGAATTCACCCCTCCACTTT

abundance: few
v_gene: TRBV4-1
d_gene: -
j_gene: TRBJ1-6
CDR3aa: CASSLNPSSYNSPLHF
CDR3nt: TGCGCCAGCAGCCTGAACCCGAGCTCCTATAATTCACCCCTCCACTTT

abundance: -
v_gene: TRBV28
d_gene: -
j_gene: TRBJ1-1
CDR3aa: CASSGVGAFF
CDR3nt: TGTGCCAGCAGTGGAGTGGGAGCTTTCTTT

abundance: -
v_gene: TRBV7-9
d_gene: -
j_gene: TRBJ1-1
CDR3aa: CASSAAPGAGDTEAFF
CDR3nt: TGTGCCAGCAGCGCAGCCCCCGGGGCCGGCGACACTGAAGCTTTCTTT

abundance: -
v_gene: TRBV7-2
d_gene: -
j_gene: TRBJ1-4
CDR3aa: CASSRDGTENEKLFF
CDR3nt: TGTGCCAGCAGCCGCGACGGGACGGAGAATGAAAAACTGTTTTTT

abundance: many
v_gene: TRBV7-9
d_gene: -
j_gene: TRBJ1-5
CDR3aa: CASSSKGVGGNQPQHF
CDR3nt: TGTGCCAGCAGCTCCAAAGGGGTTGGTGGCAATCAGCCCCAGCATTTT

abundance: few
v_gene: TRBV11-1
d_gene: TRBD1
j_gene: TRBJ1-3
CDR3aa: CASSLLPGQFDSGNTIYF
CDR3nt: TGTGCCAGCAGCTTATTACCGGGACAGTTCGACTCTGGAAACACCATATATTTT

abundance: many
v_gene: TRBV6-2/TRBV6-3
d_gene: -
j_gene: TRBJ2-5
CDR3aa: CASSDTGTGGETQYF
CDR3nt: TGTGCCAGCAGTGATACCGGGACCGGAGGGGAGACCCAGTACTTC

abundance: few
v_gene: TRBV20-1
d_gene: TRBD1
j_gene: TRBJ1-5
CDR3aa: CSARPYGLQGSNQPQHF
CDR3nt: TGCAGTGCTAGACCATACGGCCTACAGGGGAGCAATCAGCCCCAGCATTTT

abundance: few
v_gene: TRBV4-1
d_gene: TRBD1
j_gene: TRBJ2-1
CDR3aa: CASSPGLRQGVRNEQFF
CDR3nt: TGCGCCAGCAGCCCCGGATTGAGACAGGGGGTCCGCAATGAGCAGTTCTTC

abundance: many
v_gene: TRBV3-1
d_gene: -
j_gene: TRBJ1-1
CDR3aa: CASSLLSNTEAFF
CDR3nt: TGTGCCAGCAGCCTGCTCTCGAACACTGAAGCTTTCTTT

abundance: -
v_gene: TRBV12-3/TRBV12-4
d_gene: -
j_gene: TRBJ2-5
CDR3aa: CASSFPHLQETQYF
CDR3nt: TGTGCCAGCAGTTTCCCCCACCTTCAAGAGACCCAGTACTTC

abundance: many
v_gene: TRBV24-1
d_gene: TRBD2
j_gene: TRBJ2-3
CDR3aa: CATSDSTSGVPDTQYF
CDR3nt: TGTGCCACCAGTGACTCGACTAGCGGGGTTCCAGATACGCAGTATTTT

abundance: many
v_gene: TRBV20-1
d_gene: -
j_gene: TRBJ1-5
CDR3aa: CSVRVGPLSNQPQHF
CDR3nt: TGCAGTGTTAGGGTCGGCCCCTTGAGCAATCAGCCCCAGCATTTT

abundance: -
v_gene: TRBV29-1
d_gene: -
j_gene: TRBJ2-3
CDR3aa: CSVEVARDF
CDR3nt: TGCAGCGTTGAGGTCGCTAGGGATTTT

abundance: few
v_gene: TRBV5-4
d_gene: TRBD1
j_gene: TRBJ2-5
CDR3aa: CASSPGQEETQYF
CDR3nt: TGTGCCAGCAGCCCCGGACAGGAAGAGACCCAGTACTTC

abundance: -
v_gene: TRBV5-6
d_gene: -
j_gene: TRBJ2-7
CDR3aa: CASSLASRAYEQYF
CDR3nt: TGTGCCAGCAGCTTGGCGAGCAGGGCCTACGAGCAGTACTTC

abundance: many
v_gene: TRBV4-3
d_gene: -
j_gene: TRBJ1-5
CDR3aa: CASSQDGHRNQPQHF
CDR3nt: TGCGCCAGCAGCCAAGATGGTCACCGCAATCAGCCCCAGCATTTT

abundance: -
v_gene: TRBV14
d_gene: TRBD1
j_gene: TRBJ2-3
CDR3aa: CASSHRTGGSTDTQYF
CDR3nt: TGTGCCAGCAGCCACCGGACAGGGGGTAGCACAGATACGCAGTATTTT

abundance: -
v_gene: TRBV7-2
d_gene: -
j_gene: TRBJ2-2
CDR3aa: CASSSSTGVNTGELFF
CDR3nt: TGTGCCAGCAGCTCTTCGACAGGTGTGAACACCGGGGAGCTGTTTTTT

abundance: -
v_gene: TRBV10-3
d_gene: -
j_gene: TRBJ2-3
CDR3aa: CAIRRVDSTDTQYF
CDR3nt: TGTGCCATCAGGAGGGTAGATTCCACAGATACGCAGTATTTT

abundance: few
v_gene: TRBV12-3/TRBV12-4
d_gene: -
j_gene: TRBJ2-3
CDR3aa: CASSLVQATDTQYF
CDR3nt: TGTGCCAGCAGTTTAGTCCAGGCCACAGATACGCAGTATTTT

abundance: few
v_gene: TRBV29-1
d_gene: -
j_gene: TRBJ1-1
CDR3aa: CSAASAQGGKAFF
CDR3nt: TGCAGCGCCGCCTCCGCCCAGGGCGGGAAAGCTTTCTTT

abundance: few
v_gene: TRBV20-1
d_gene: -
j_gene: TRBJ1-1
CDR3aa: CSAPPDRSSEAFF
CDR3nt: TGCAGTGCCCCCCCGGACAGATCCTCTGAAGCTTTCTTT